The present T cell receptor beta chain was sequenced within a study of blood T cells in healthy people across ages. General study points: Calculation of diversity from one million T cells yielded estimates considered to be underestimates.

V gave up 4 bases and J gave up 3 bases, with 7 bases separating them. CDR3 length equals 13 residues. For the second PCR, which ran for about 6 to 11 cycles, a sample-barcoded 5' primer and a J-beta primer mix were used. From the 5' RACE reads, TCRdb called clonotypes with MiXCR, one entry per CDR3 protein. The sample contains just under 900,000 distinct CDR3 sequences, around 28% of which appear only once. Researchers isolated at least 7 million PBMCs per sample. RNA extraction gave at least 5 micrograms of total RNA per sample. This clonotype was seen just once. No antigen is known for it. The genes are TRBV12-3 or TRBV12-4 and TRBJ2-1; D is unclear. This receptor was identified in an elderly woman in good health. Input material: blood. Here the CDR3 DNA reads TGTGCCAGCAGTTCCCTAGTCTACAATGAGCAGTTCTTC. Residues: CASSSLVYNEQFF.